Detailed here is one TCR beta chain. Just one base apart from a much larger clone, this may be a read error. The CDR3 consists of 14 residues. Germline loops: CDR1 SGHTA, CDR2 FQGNSA. TCRdb reanalysed the 5' RACE reads using MiXCR and keeps one entry per CDR3 protein. Found here are 200,000 to 250,000 distinct CDR3 sequences, 8% to 9% of them singletons; the top ten hold more than 4%. This entry comes from a study of CD8 T cells in ankylosing spondylitis. The chain joins TRBV7-2 to TRBJ2-3, with unresolved D. This clonotype was obtained from a female donor with ankylosing spondylitis or in good health (not recorded which). Source material: blood, either unsorted or a sorted T cell fraction (not recorded which). This CDR3 reads CAGSLARVSDTQYF. The CDR3, as DNA: TGTGCCGGCAGCTTAGCAAGGGTCTCAGATACGCAGTATTTT.